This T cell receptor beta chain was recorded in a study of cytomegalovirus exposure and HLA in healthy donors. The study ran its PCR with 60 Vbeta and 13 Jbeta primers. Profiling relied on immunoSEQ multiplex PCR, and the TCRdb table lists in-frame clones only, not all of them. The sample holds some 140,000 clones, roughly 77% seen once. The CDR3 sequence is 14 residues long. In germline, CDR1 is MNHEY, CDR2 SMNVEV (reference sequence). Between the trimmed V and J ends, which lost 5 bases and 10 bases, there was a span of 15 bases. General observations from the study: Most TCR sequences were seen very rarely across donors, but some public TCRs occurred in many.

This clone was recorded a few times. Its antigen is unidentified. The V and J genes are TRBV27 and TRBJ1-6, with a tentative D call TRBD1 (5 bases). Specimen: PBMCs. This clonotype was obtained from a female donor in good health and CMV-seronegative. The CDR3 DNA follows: TGTGCCAGCAGTCAGCAGGGAGGAGGGTCACCCCTCCACTTT. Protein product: CASSQQGGGSPLHF.